This T cell receptor beta chain stems from a study of glioma-infiltrating T cells. The CDR3 consists of 14 residues. Germline V gene lookup returns CDR1 SGHDT and CDR2 YYEEEE. V lost 4 bases and J 1 base, leaving 11 bases between the germline ends. In its sample, this clonotype was seen a few times. Amplification of TCR alpha and beta CDR3 regions from RNA used iRepertoire nested multiplex PCR. TCRdb reanalysed the multiplex PCR reads using MiXCR and keeps one entry per CDR3 protein. Of 300,000 to 450,000 distinct CDR3 sequences listed, roughly 41% are singletons. The chain carries TRBV5-6 and TRBJ2-5; D possibly corresponds to TRBD2 (6 bases). The sequence was collected from a human donor with low-grade glioma or glioblastoma, undergoing nonglioma brain surgery, or in good health (not recorded which). Sequencing input: glioma tissue, nonneoplastic brain tissue, or PBMCs (not recorded which). The CDR3 bases are TGTGCCAGCAGCGGTCGGGACTTCCAAGAGACCCAGTACTTC. Its translation: CASSGRDFQETQYF.